Listed here is a single T cell receptor (beta chain). The CDR3 spans 12 residues. Looked up from germline, CDR1 is SGHRS and CDR2 is YFSETQ. V lost 4 bases and J 4 bases, leaving 7 bases between the germline ends. This sample is part of a study of blood T cell repertoires in COVID-19. TCRdb keeps only in-frame clones here, not all; method: immunoSEQ multiplex PCR. Seen here are roughly 150,000 clones, about nine tenths observed once, and the top ten hold around 4.5%. The sample was PBMCs or T cells enriched from blood (not recorded which). This sequence originates from a man in his fifties who had recovered from COVID-19. The J gene is TRBJ2-3, the V gene TRBV5-1; D call uncertain. CDR3 sequence (DNA): TGCGCCAGCAGCCCCAACTCAGATACGCAGTATTTT. Protein sequence: CASSPNSDTQYF. Complete variable domain (other parts from reference TRBV5-1 and TRBJ2-3): KAGVTQTPRYLIKTRGQQVTLSCSPISGHRSVSWYQQTPGQGLQFLFEYFSETQRNKGNFPGRFSGRQFSNSRSEMNVSTLELGDSALYLCASSPNSDTQYFGPGTRLTVL.